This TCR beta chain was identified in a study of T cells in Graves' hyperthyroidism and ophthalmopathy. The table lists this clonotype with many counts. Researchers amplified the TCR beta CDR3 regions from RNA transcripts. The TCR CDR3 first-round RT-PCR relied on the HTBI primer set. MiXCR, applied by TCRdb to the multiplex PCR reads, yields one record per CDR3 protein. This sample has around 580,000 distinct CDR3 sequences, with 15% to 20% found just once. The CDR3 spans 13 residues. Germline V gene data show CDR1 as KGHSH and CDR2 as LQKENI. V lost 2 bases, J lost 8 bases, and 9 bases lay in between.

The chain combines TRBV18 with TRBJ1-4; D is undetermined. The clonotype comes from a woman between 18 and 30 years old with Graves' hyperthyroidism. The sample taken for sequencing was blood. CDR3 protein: CASSPTRGEKLFF. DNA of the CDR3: TGTGCCAGCTCACCAACCAGAGGGGAAAAACTGTTTTTT. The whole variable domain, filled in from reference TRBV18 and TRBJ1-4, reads NAGVMQNPRHLVRRRGQEARLRCSPMKGHSHVYWYRQLPEEGLKFMVYLQKENIIDESGMPKERFSAEFPKEGPSILRIQQVVRGDSAAYFCASSPTRGEKLFFGSGTQLSVL.